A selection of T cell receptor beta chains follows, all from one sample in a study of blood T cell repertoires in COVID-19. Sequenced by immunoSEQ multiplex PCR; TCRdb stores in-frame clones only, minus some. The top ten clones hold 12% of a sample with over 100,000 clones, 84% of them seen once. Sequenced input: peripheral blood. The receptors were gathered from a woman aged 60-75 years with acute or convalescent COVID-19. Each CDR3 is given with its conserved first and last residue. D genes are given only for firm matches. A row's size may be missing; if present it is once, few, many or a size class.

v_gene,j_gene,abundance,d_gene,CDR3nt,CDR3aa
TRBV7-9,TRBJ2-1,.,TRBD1,TGTGCCAGCAGCCATTCGGGGACAGGAGCCGGCCCAAGGAATGAGCAGTTCTTC,CASSHSGTGAGPRNEQFF
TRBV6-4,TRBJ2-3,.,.,TGTGCCAGCACCCGAAGGGGTTGGATCACAGATACGCAGTATTTT,CASTRRGWITDTQYF
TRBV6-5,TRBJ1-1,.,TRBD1,TGTGCCAGCAGTTTACGGACAGGTCCCCATGATTGGGCTTTCTTT,CASSLRTGPHDWAFF
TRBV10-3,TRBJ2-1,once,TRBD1,TGTGCCATCAGTGATCCAGTATTAGAGACAGGGGGGGAAAATGAGCAGTTCTTC,CAISDPVLETGGENEQFF
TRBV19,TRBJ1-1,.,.,TGTGCCAGTAGTATCGAACAGAACACTGAAGCTTTCTTT,CASSIEQNTEAFF
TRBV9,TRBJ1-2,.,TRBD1,TGTGCCAGCAGCGGTGGCGGGGGGGGACAGGACTACTATGGCTACACCTTC,CASSGGGGGQDYYGYTF
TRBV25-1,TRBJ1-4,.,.,TGTGCCAGCCGGCGGACAAATGAAAAACTGTTTTTT,CASRRTNEKLFF
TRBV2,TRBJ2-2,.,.,TGTGCCACCAATAGGGGGGGGAGCGGGGAGCTGTTTTTT,CATNRGGSGELFF
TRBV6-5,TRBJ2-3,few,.,TGTGCCAGCCAGCTAGGAGGGGGCACAGATACGCAGTATTTT,CASQLGGGTDTQYF
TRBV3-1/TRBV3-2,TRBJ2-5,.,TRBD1,TGTGCCAGCAGCCCCGCTCAAACAGGGGCTGACCAGTACTTC,CASSPAQTGADQYF
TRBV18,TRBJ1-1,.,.,TGTGCCAGCTCACCCACGGGAGTTACCACTGAAGCTTTCTTT,CASSPTGVTTEAFF
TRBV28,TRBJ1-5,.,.,TGTGCCAGCAGTTTTGTCTCCCCTCTCGGCAATCAGCCCCAGCATTTT,CASSFVSPLGNQPQHF
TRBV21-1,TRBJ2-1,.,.,TGTGCCAGCAGCAAAATCCAAACTTGCCGCTCCTACAATGAGCAGTTCTTC,CASSKIQTCRSYNEQFF
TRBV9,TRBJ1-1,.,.,TGTGCCAGCAGCCCCACTATGAACACTGAAGCTTTCTTT,CASSPTMNTEAFF
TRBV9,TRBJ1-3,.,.,TGTGCCAGCAGCGCTGGGGAGTACTCTGGAAACACCATATATTTT,CASSAGEYSGNTIYF
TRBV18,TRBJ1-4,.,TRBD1,TGTGCCAGCTCACCTTCCCAAGGGACAGCCGCAACTAATGAAAAACTGTTTTTT,CASSPSQGTAATNEKLFF
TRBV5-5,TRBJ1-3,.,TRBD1,TGTGCCAGCAGCTACTCGACAGGGTCTGGAAACACCATATATTTT,CASSYSTGSGNTIYF
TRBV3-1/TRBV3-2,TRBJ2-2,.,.,TGTGCCAGCAGCCGGGTAGCTGTTTACGGGGAGCTGTTTTTT,CASSRVAVYGELFF
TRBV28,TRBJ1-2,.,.,TGTGCCAGCAGTTTGACGGACAGCGGCCTGGGGGGCTACACCTTC,CASSLTDSGLGGYTF
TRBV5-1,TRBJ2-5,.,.,TGCGCCAGCAGCTTGGCCGAAGAGACCCAGTACTTC,CASSLAEETQYF
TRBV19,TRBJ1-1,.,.,TGTGCCAGTAGTATCGCTCAAGGCGGTGAAGCTTTCTTT,CASSIAQGGEAFF
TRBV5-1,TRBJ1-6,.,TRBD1,TGCGCCAGCAGCGCGATAGGACCGGGACAGGGGGGTTCACCCCTCCACTTT,CASSAIGPGQGGSPLHF
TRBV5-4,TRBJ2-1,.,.,TGTGCCAGCAGCTTCCGGGACTTCCGTACCATCGACAATGAGCAGTTCTTC,CASSFRDFRTIDNEQFF
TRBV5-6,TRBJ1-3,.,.,TGTGCCAGCAGCTTGGGGCAGGTTAGGTCTGGAAACACCATATATTTT,CASSLGQVRSGNTIYF
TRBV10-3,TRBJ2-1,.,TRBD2,TGTGCCATCAGTGAGAGCGGGGAAGGTGAGCAGTTCTTC,CAISESGEGEQFF
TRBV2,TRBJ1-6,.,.,TGTGCCAGCAGTGAAGGGCAGGGGAATTCACCCCTCCACTTT,CASSEGQGNSPLHF
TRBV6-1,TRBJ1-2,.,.,TGTGCCAGCAGTGAAGTTGGGGAGCCTAACTATGGCTACACCTTC,CASSEVGEPNYGYTF
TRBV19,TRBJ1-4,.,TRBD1,TGTGCCAGTAGTATTCAGGGGGCGGGTGAAAAACTGTTTTTT,CASSIQGAGEKLFF
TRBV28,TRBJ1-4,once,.,TGTGCCAGCAGTTTCGGGGGGTGGATGAAGAATGAAAAACTGTTTTTT,CASSFGGWMKNEKLFF
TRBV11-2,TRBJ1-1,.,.,TGTGCCAGCAGCTTAGCGCACAGGGCAGAAGCTTTCTTT,CASSLAHRAEAFF
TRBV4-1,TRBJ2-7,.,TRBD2,TGCGCCAGCAGCCAAGTAATAGCGGGGGGTCTCTACGAGCAGTACTTC,CASSQVIAGGLYEQYF
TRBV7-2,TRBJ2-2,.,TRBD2,TGTGCCAGCAGCTTAATGGCTAGCGGGGGGTGGCGAACCGGGGAGCTGTTTTTT,CASSLMASGGWRTGELFF
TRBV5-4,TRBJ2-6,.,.,TGTGCCAGCGCTATAGGCCCAGGAACCTCTGGGGCCAACGTCCTGACTTTC,CASAIGPGTSGANVLTF
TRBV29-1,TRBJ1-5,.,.,TGCAGCGTGAGGGGGGGGGAGAATCAGCCCCAGCATTTT,CSVRGGENQPQHF
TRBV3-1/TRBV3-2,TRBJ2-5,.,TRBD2,TGTGCCAGCAGCCAAGCCCGACTAGCGGGTCAAGAGACCCAGTACTTC,CASSQARLAGQETQYF
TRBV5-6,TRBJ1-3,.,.,TGTGCCAGCAGCTTGGCGCCAGGGGCTGGAAACACCATATATTTT,CASSLAPGAGNTIYF
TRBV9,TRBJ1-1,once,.,TGTGCCAGCAGCGAGGGTGGACTGAAAGGTGAAGCTTTCTTT,CASSEGGLKGEAFF